This TCR beta chain was retrieved from a study of T cell repertoires in cytomegalovirus infection. With respect to this clonotype: Its antigen is as yet unknown.

TCRdb re-called the reads through MiXCR, storing one row per CDR3 protein. The sample contains approximately 500,000 distinct CDR3 sequences, roughly a third of which appear only once. Between the trimmed V and J ends, which lost 2 bases and 0 bases, there was a span of 34 bases. The CDR3 loop spans 24 amino acids. J is TRBJ2-2 and V is TRBV23-1; D could derive from TRBD1 or TRBD2 (5 bases each). TRBV23-1 is an ORF, with its function uncertain. The clonotype comes from a human donor in good health (CMV status not recorded). Some clones in this sample may be carry-over from other donors' samples. Specimen: cultured PBMCs, collected from culture after CMV antigen stimulation. The CDR3 sequence: CASSQPRRGIRSSKRSANTGELFF. In nucleotides, the CDR3 is TGCGCCAGCAGTCAACCCAGAAGGGGTATCCGGAGCTCCAAGCGGTCGGCGAACACCGGGGAGCTGTTTTTT.